This TCR beta chain comes out of a study of blood T cell repertoires in COVID-19. Background on the study: Specimens from acute and convalescent COVID-19 originated in the United States, Italy and Spain. T cells, B-cell-depleted T cells, or PBMCs provided the cDNA or gDNA that served as material.

Authors' data handling: Amplification with reference gene primers provided the estimates of nucleated cell counts. Assay: immunoSEQ multiplex PCR; the TCRdb copy retains only in-frame clones and omits some. V, J and clone size derive from that table, while D and trimming were established from the DNA sequence. Here the sample spans roughly 13,000 clones, over 65% being singletons. The sample was peripheral blood. The clonotype comes from a boy between 2 and 10 years old with active or convalescent COVID-19.

The CDR3 DNA reads TGTGCCAGCAGCTCTGCCTTTTTCGGGACAGGCGACTATGGCTACACCTTC. It is translated as CASSSAFFGTGDYGYTF. The rearrangement links TRBV28 to TRBJ1-2; TRBD1 matches 8 bases. The CDR3 loop spans 17 amino acids. The germline V gene encodes CDR1 MDHEN and CDR2 SYDVKM. V was clipped by 6 bases and J by 3 bases; unmatched bases: 15.